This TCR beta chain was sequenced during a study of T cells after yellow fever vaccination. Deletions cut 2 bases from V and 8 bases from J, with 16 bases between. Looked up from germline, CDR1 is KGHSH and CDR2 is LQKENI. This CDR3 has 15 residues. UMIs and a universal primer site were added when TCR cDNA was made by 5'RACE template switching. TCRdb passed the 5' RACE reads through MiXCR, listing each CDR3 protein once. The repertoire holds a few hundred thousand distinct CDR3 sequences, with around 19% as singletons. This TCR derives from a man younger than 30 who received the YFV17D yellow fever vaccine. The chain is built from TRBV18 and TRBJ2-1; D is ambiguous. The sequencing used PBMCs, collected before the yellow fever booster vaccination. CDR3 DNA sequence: TGTGCCAGCTCACCAGGGTCAGGCCGGATCCATGAGCAGTTCTTC. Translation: CASSPGSGRIHEQFF.